The T cell receptor (beta chain) under discussion was sequenced for a study of glioma-infiltrating T cells after dendritic cell vaccination. Amplification used 60 V beta primers and 13 J beta primers. Profiling relied on immunoSEQ multiplex PCR, and the TCRdb table lists in-frame clones only, not all of them. The top ten clones hold over 2.5% of a sample with more than 95,000 clones, roughly 90% of them seen once. The CDR3 consists of 15 residues. Trimming cost V 5 bases and J 3 bases; bases outside gene matches: 7. Germline CDR1 is SEHNR and CDR2 is FQNEAQ (reference sequence). Time point given: after dendritic cell vaccination, including at tumor progression/relapse.

The source was blood, collected after dendritic cell vaccination. The V and J genes are TRBV7-9 and TRBJ1-1; 9 bases match TRBD1. This receptor was obtained from a human donor with glioblastoma. This CDR3 reads CASSAGDREDTEAFF. For the CDR3, the DNA is TGTGCCAGCAGCGCCGGGGACAGGGAGGACACTGAAGCTTTCTTT.